This T cell receptor (beta chain) was sequenced in a study of cytomegalovirus exposure and HLA in healthy donors. Data came from immunoSEQ multiplex PCR; TCRdb stores just in-frame clones and leaves some out. The sample gives about 240,000 clones, around 85% of which show up once; 0.95% to 1.5% is in the top ten. Germline V CDR1 and CDR2: LNHDA, SQIVND (reference sequence). The CDR3 extends over 15 amino acids. V lost 7 bases and J lost 4, with 19 bases in between. The rearrangement links TRBV19 to TRBJ1-2; TRBD1 might be the D (5 bases). The sequencing sample was made of PBMCs. This TCR came from a woman in her thirties in good health and CMV-seropositive. The CDR3 sequence: CASNAGVTKFYGYTF. The CDR3 nucleotides are TGTGCCAGTAACGCGGGGGTAACGAAATTCTATGGCTACACCTTC.